Listed here are 21 T cell receptor beta chains from one sample, sequenced in a study of blood T cell repertoires in COVID-19. This table comes from immunoSEQ multiplex PCR, and its TCRdb copy is limited to in-frame clones, with some not included. The sample shows about 78,000 clones, around 86% of them seen only once. Material for sequencing was peripheral blood. The receptor source for this set is a man aged 45 to 65 with active or convalescent COVID-19.

This clone was found a few times. In the same sample, other DNA sequences code for this CDR3. This sequence joins TRBV5-4 and TRBJ1-3; tentatively, D is TRBD1 (6 bases). Trimming shortened V by 4 bases and J by 1 base, and 9 bases separated the two germline ends. This CDR3 comprises 14 residues. Germline CDR1 reads SGHNT; CDR2 reads YYREEE (reference sequence). CDR3: CASSLQGSGNTIYF. Written as DNA, the CDR3 is TGTGCCAGCAGCCTACAGGGATCTGGAAACACCATATATTTT.

The chain employs TRBV19 and TRBJ2-2, with a possible D match to TRBD1 (6 bases). V was pared by 11 bases and J by 0 bases, with 13 bases between. This CDR3 contains 14 residues. The V gene's germline CDR1 is LNHDA and CDR2 SQIVND (reference sequence). CDR3 DNA sequence: TGTGCCTGTCTGGGGGCCCCGAACACCGGGGAGCTGTTTTTT. Its protein product is CACLGAPNTGELFF.

The chain recombines TRBV5-1 with TRBJ2-5; D is undetermined. Germline V gene data show CDR1 as SGHRS and CDR2 as YFSETQ. The ends were cut back, 0 bases at V and 5 bases at J, with 11 bases in the middle. This CDR3 has 14 amino acids. CDR3 amino acids: CASSLVGQRETQYF. The CDR3 DNA is TGCGCCAGCAGCTTGGTCGGTCAGAGGGAGACCCAGTACTTC.

This chain links TRBV20-1 with TRBJ2-7; D possibly corresponds to TRBD1 (6 bases). Germline CDR1 is DFQATT and CDR2 is SNEGSKA (reference sequence). V lost 6 bases and J lost 5, with 11 bases in between. The CDR3 contains 11 residues. CDR3 bases: TGCAGTGCCCTTGGACAGAACGAGCAGTACTTC. Its protein is CSALGQNEQYF.

The chain uses TRBV19 and TRBJ1-6; 8 nucleotides line up with TRBD1. The CDR3 covers 14 residues. The germline gives CDR1 LNHDA, CDR2 SQIVND (reference sequence). The trim removed 4 bases at V and 7 bases at J, leaving 3 bases unmatched. The CDR3 DNA is TGTGCCAGTAGTACCCGGACAGGGAATTCACCCCTCCACTTT. Amino acids: CASSTRTGNSPLHF.

The chain combines TRBV28 with TRBJ1-6; 7 bases are a match to TRBD1. Germline trimming cut 2 bases from V and 7 bases from J; bases unmatched to any gene: 5. Germline V gives CDR1 MDHEN, CDR2 SYDVKM. This CDR3 has 15 amino acids. The CDR3 reads CASSLGDRQNSPLHF. The CDR3 nucleotides are TGTGCCAGCAGTTTAGGGGACAGACAGAATTCACCCCTCCACTTT.

This chain links TRBV2 with TRBJ1-2; 8 bases are a match to TRBD1. The CDR3 extends over 14 amino acids. CDR1 and CDR2 from the germline V gene are SNHLY and FYNNEI. V was clipped by 10 bases and J by 8 bases; unmatched bases: 15. The CDR3 here is CATSGQGGPGGYTF. DNA of the CDR3: TGTGCCACTTCCGGACAGGGAGGCCCTGGGGGCTACACCTTC. The full variable domain, in which reference TRBV2 and TRBJ1-2 provide the parts outside the CDR3, is EPEVTQTPSHQVTQMGQEVILRCVPISNHLYFYWYRQILGQKVEFLVSFYNNEISEKSEIFDDQFSVERPDGSNFTLKIRSTKLEDSAMYFCATSGQGGPGGYTFGSGTRLTVV.

The rearrangement uses TRBV3-1 (or the pseudogene TRBV3-2) and TRBJ2-2, with 7 positions matching TRBD1. The V and J ends lost 11 bases and 4 bases, in that order; junction bases with no gene match: 16. The CDR3 length is 16 residues. Germline lookup yields CDR1 LGHDT and CDR2 YNNKEL (reference sequence). The DNA for the CDR3 is TGTGCCGCCTCCCCCATAACAGGGGTAGGCACCGGGGAGCTGTTTTTT. Protein sequence: CAASPITGVGTGELFF.

J is TRBJ2-2 and V is TRBV11-2; TRBD2 might be the D (5 bases). V lost 1 base to trimming and J lost 4 bases, with 10 bases between them. There are 15 residues in the CDR3. Germline values: CDR1 SGHAT, CDR2 FQNNGV. CDR3 in amino acids: CASSLGTGFTGELFF. The CDR3 DNA follows: TGTGCCAGCAGCTTAGGGACTGGTTTCACCGGGGAGCTGTTTTTT.

The chain combines TRBV27 with TRBJ1-1; 7 bases agree with TRBD1. The junction had 8 bases not matched to a gene; V was cut back by 6 bases and J by 1 base. Germline CDR1 is MNHEY and CDR2 is SMNVEV (reference sequence). The CDR3 consists of 15 residues. The CDR3 bases are TGTGCCAGCAGGATGACAGGGCCATCGAACACTGAAGCTTTCTTT. This gives the protein CASRMTGPSNTEAFF.

The gene calls are TRBV3-1 (or the pseudogene TRBV3-2) and TRBJ1-3, with D maybe TRBD1 (6 bases). The CDR3 has 15 residues. Germline assignment: CDR1 LGHDT and CDR2 YNNKEL (reference sequence). V lost 4 bases to trimming and J lost 2 bases, with 12 bases between them. Here the CDR3 DNA reads TGTGCCAGCAGCCGGGACATCCAAACTGGAAACACCATATATTTT. It specifies CASSRDIQTGNTIYF.

This clone has just one count. The chain is built from TRBV10-3 and TRBJ1-2; 9 positions agree with TRBD1. The CDR3 extends over 13 amino acids. The V gene's germline CDR1 is ENHRY and CDR2 SYGVKD. Germline trimming cut 11 bases from V and 3 bases from J; bases unmatched to any gene: 7. As DNA, the CDR3 is TGTGCCGCTAGAACAGGGGGCGACTATGGCTACACCTTC. The encoded protein is CAARTGGDYGYTF.

The chain couples TRBV7-7 to TRBJ2-3; 14 bases agree with TRBD2. CDR1 SSHAT and CDR2 FNYEAQ come from the germline V gene (reference sequence). V lost 5 bases and J lost 2; bases outside the gene matches: 3. The CDR3 is 16 residues long. The CDR3 DNA follows: TGTGCCAGCAGCCGGGGACTAGCGGGGGTCACAGATACGCAGTATTTT. It encodes CASSRGLAGVTDTQYF. Full variable domain (outside the CDR3, taken from reference TRBV7-7 and TRBJ2-3): GAGVSQSPRYKVTKRGQDVTLRCDPISSHATLYWYQQALGQGPEFLTYFNYEAQPDKSGLPSDRFSAERPEGSISTLTIQRTEQRDSAMYRCASSRGLAGVTDTQYFGPGTRLTVL.

The rearrangement joins TRBV21-1 to TRBJ1-2; the DNA was not used to check the table's D call, TRBD1. TRBV21-1 is described as a pseudogene. This CDR3 spans 16 amino acids. CDR3 coding DNA: TGTGCCAGCAGCAGTTGGGGACAGGGGGATAGCTATGGCTACACCTTC. This codes for CASSSWGQGDSYGYTF.

The rearrangement joins TRBV9 to TRBJ1-2; TRBD1 might be the D (5 bases). Trimming took 0 bases from V and 2 from J, leaving 14 bases between them. This CDR3 is built from 16 residues. CDR1 and CDR2 (germline): SGDLS, YYNGEE. The CDR3 DNA follows: TGTGCCAGCAGCGTAGGAACAGGCAAAAGAAACTATGGCTACACCTTC. Its protein is CASSVGTGKRNYGYTF.

Here the CDR3 reads CASSIGTGGWDTQYF. The CDR3 nucleotides are TGCGCCAGCAGCATTGGGACAGGGGGCTGGGATACGCAGTATTTT. The chain links TRBV5-1 to TRBJ2-3; 12 bases match TRBD1. J was trimmed by 6 bases and V by 4 bases; bases with no gene match: 6. Germline V gene sequence: CDR1 SGHRS, CDR2 YFSETQ. The CDR3 sequence is 15 residues long.

This chain links TRBV30 with TRBJ1-1, with D uncertain. Trimming stripped 3 bases from V and 5 bases from J, with 7 bases between. Germline CDR1 is GTSNPN and CDR2 is SVGIG (reference sequence). This CDR3 has 11 amino acids. This CDR3 reads CAWRGETEAFF. In DNA form, the CDR3 reads TGTGCCTGGAGGGGCGAGACTGAAGCTTTCTTT.

The chain carries TRBV10-2 and TRBJ1-1, with D perhaps matching TRBD1 (5 bases). V was shortened by 3 bases and J by 3 bases, with 5 bases between the two germline ends. CDR1 WSHSY and CDR2 SAAADI come from the germline V gene. CDR3 size: 12 residues. The CDR3 sequence: CASSEGDTEAFF. The CDR3, as DNA: TGCGCCAGCAGTGAAGGGGACACTGAAGCTTTCTTT.

This rearrangement joins TRBV5-1 to TRBJ2-5; 13 nucleotides line up with TRBD2. Germline assignment: CDR1 SGHRS and CDR2 YFSETQ. CDR3 length: 16 amino acids. V shed 3 bases and J 3 bases; nucleotides not matched to a gene: 5. The CDR3 nucleotides are TGCGCCAGCAGCTCGGGGACTAGCGGGGTCGAAGAGACCCAGTACTTC. Residues: CASSSGTSGVEETQYF.

There are a few counts of this clone. The J gene is TRBJ2-5, the V gene TRBV27; 9 bases line up with TRBD1. V lost 2 bases, J lost 4 bases, and 2 bases stayed unmatched. The germline gives CDR1 MNHEY, CDR2 SMNVEV (reference sequence). This CDR3 comprises 14 residues. CDR3: CASSLTTGGETQYF. The CDR3 region has the DNA TGTGCCAGCAGTTTAACGACAGGGGGAGAGACCCAGTACTTC.

The chain uses TRBV7-7 and TRBJ2-3; maybe TRBD1 (5 bases). Germline V CDR1 and CDR2: SSHAT, FNYEAQ (reference sequence). Between the trimmed V and J ends, which lost 5 bases and 1 base, there was a span of 7 bases. The CDR3 extends over 13 amino acids. The DNA of the CDR3 is TGTGCCAGCAGCCCGACAGGCACAGATACGCAGTATTTT. Protein: CASSPTGTDTQYF.